This TCR beta chain was retrieved from a study of T cells in Graves' hyperthyroidism and ophthalmopathy. TCR beta CDR3 regions were amplified from RNA. Primed by the HTBI set, a first-round RT-PCR was run on the TCR CDR3. Using its own MiXCR run on the multiplex PCR reads, TCRdb lists one record per CDR3 protein. The sample lists around 340,000 distinct CDR3 sequences, roughly 15% occurring once. Germline V gene sequence: CDR1 SGHKS, CDR2 YYEKEE (reference sequence). V was clipped by 4 bases and J by 0 bases, with 14 bases between them. The CDR3 is 16 residues long. This clonotype has a handful of counts.

The rearrangement links TRBV5-5 to TRBJ1-3; D is ambiguous. The TCR comes from a woman aged 25 to 39 with Graves' hyperthyroidism that later progressed to Graves' ophthalmopathy. Sequencing was performed on blood. DNA for the CDR3: TGTGCCAGCAGCAAACTAAGGGAGCACTCTGGAAACACCATATATTTT. Residues: CASSKLREHSGNTIYF. The complete variable domain, with remaining parts taken from reference TRBV5-5 and TRBJ1-3, reads DAGVTQSPTHLIKTRGQQVTLRCSPISGHKSVSWYQQVLGQGPQFIFQYYEKEERGRGNFPDRFSARQFPNYSSELNVNALLLGDSALYLCASSKLREHSGNTIYFGEGSWLTVV.